The rows below give T cell receptor beta chains drawn from one sample of a study of monozygotic twins with inflammatory bowel disease. Reanalyzing the 5' RACE reads, TCRdb keeps one entry per CDR3 protein, without DNA. This table holds about 85,000 distinct CDR3 sequences. The specimen was blood. The receptors here all came from a human donor with ulcerative colitis or Crohn's disease, or a healthy co-twin of an affected twin (not recorded which). The CDR3 runs from the conserved cysteine through the conserved F or W.

J gene	V gene	CDR3 protein
TRBJ2-3	TRBV7-9	CASSYNRGGTDTQYF
TRBJ1-2	TRBV5-1	CASRPGPYATNYGYTF
TRBJ1-1	TRBV20-1	CSAKDRPNTEAFF
TRBJ1-1	TRBV11-2	CASTWTGNTEAFF
TRBJ2-1	TRBV11-2	CASGTGLVINEQFF
TRBJ1-2	TRBV20-1	CSARDGRQATYGYTF
TRBJ2-5	TRBV5-6	CASRPGTGGETQYF
TRBJ1-2	TRBV12-3/TRBV12-4	CASSLQRTGIYTF
TRBJ2-3	TRBV9	CASSVEPTSGVDTQYF
TRBJ1-2	TRBV6-2/TRBV6-3	CASTKRGSNYGYTF
TRBJ2-7	TRBV11-2	CASSLHTVMTIYYEQYF
TRBJ2-5	TRBV11-2	CASSPEEETQYF
TRBJ1-1	TRBV20-1	CSAREPAGARF
TRBJ2-4	TRBV7-8	CASSLSLAKNIQYF
TRBJ2-5	TRBV6-1	CASSTDRGPGETQYF
TRBJ2-3	TRBV12-3/TRBV12-4	CASSFGGALTDTQYF
TRBJ2-7	TRBV7-9	CASSLGVSFYEQYF
TRBJ2-3	TRBV24-1	CATSDPSYGTDTQYF
TRBJ1-2	TRBV7-2	CASSFGTGESYTF
TRBJ2-5	TRBV5-1	CASSLQLAGVETQYF
TRBJ2-7	TRBV5-1	CASIEDPSSYEQYF
TRBJ2-6	TRBV20-1	CSARDPRGSGANVLTF
TRBJ2-1	TRBV3-1	CASSQSDRYNEQFF
TRBJ2-7	TRBV5-1	CASSLASGRGSNEQYF
TRBJ2-5	TRBV5-1	CASSLGLQGAETQYF
TRBJ1-1	TRBV12-3/TRBV12-4	CASSFSGGRSGAFF
TRBJ1-5	TRBV15	CATSLKTGGNQPQHF
TRBJ1-3	TRBV3-1	CASGEFAGNTIYF
TRBJ1-2	TRBV3-1	CASSQDQVLGDNGYTF
TRBJ2-1	TRBV20-1	CSAPAEDEQFF
TRBJ2-5	TRBV2	CASTPWVGEETQYF
TRBJ2-1	TRBV7-9	CASSQTGGPGEQFF
TRBJ2-2	TRBV5-6	CASSLTSGDTGELFF
TRBJ2-7	TRBV7-2	CASSLGVNYEQYF
TRBJ2-7	TRBV5-5	CASSLGGQGLTYEQYF
TRBJ2-5	TRBV7-2	CASSSDRGLRETQYF
TRBJ1-1	TRBV7-4	CASSLAGVTEAFF
TRBJ2-1	TRBV11-2	CASSERGLTHEQFF
TRBJ2-2	TRBV4-2	CASSGGLAGALVSGGELFF
TRBJ1-6	TRBV12-3/TRBV12-4	CASGTAFNSPLHF
TRBJ1-1	TRBV20-1	CSARDSTMVNTEAFF
TRBJ1-1	TRBV5-1	CASSLDSGGTEAFF